This TCR beta chain was observed in a study of shared clonotypes between healthy human individuals. Across the study: Three plates each covered CD4 naive and memory; CD8 naive two, CD8 memory one. Study-level findings and limits: Rarefaction showed sorted-subset sequencing was incomplete despite large depth.

CD45RO-negative, CCR7-selected cells formed the naive CD8 fraction, which excluded terminally differentiated effector memory CD45RA+ cells. The CDR3 covers 15 residues. Looked up from germline, CDR1 is SGDLS and CDR2 is YYNGEE. After removal of 0 bases from V and 2 bases from J, the junction contained 2 bases not matched to a gene. About this clone itself: Its target is unknown.

The deep-level immunoSEQ assay was used. Splitting of each subset's genomic DNA was done evenly across several immunoSEQ plates. Here immunoSEQ multiplex PCR was the method, and the copy in TCRdb shows in-frame clones only, minus some. Here the sample spans approximately 600,000 clones, 95% being singletons. The sequence came from a young woman in good health. The rearrangement joins TRBV9 to TRBJ2-3, with 8 bases lining up with TRBD2. The sample comprised naive CD8+ T cells sorted from blood. The CDR3 loop reads CASSVGGLDTDTQYF. CDR3 sequence (DNA): TGTGCCAGCAGCGTAGGGGGACTAGACACAGATACGCAGTATTTT.